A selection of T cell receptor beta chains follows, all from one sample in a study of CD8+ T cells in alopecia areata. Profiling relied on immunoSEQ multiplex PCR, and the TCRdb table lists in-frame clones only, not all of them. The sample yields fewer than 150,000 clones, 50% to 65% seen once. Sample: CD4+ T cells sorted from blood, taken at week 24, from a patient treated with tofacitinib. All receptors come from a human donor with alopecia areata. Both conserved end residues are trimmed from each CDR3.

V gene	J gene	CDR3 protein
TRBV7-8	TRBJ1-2	ASSLGRRKGSNYGYT
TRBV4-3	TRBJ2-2	ASSQEYYNTGELF
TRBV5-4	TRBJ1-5	ASSFSGGGSNQPQH
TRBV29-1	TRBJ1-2	SVESTQGRGYT
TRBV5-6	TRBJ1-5	ASSLGQGLNQPQH
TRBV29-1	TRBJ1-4	SVEEGIRGEKLF
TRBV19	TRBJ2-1	ASAYSGGPYNEQF
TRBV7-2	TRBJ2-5	ASSDRRGGRETQY
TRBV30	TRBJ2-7	AWSAGEGARY
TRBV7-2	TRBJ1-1	ASTPTGALNTEAF
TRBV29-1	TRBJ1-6	SVKDSSYNSPLH
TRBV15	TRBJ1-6	ATSSQGPGDSPLH
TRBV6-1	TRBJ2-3	ASSESRPSGTQY
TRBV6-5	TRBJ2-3	ASSSLGGGKDTQY
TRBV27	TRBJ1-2	ASSLRDGYT
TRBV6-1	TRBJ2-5	ASDTSATETQY
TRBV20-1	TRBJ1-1	SASLVPEAF
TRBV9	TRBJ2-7	ASSVRDRGSYEQY
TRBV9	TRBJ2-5	ASSVGISKRGKETQY
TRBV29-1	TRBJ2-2	SVGGGNTGELF
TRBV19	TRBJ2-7	ASSIDPGAYEQY
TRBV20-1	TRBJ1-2	SASRMDGYT
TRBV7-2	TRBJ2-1	ASNLAGRYEQF
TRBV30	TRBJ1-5	AWSGQVGQPQH
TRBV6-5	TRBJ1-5	ASSSALTGNQPQH
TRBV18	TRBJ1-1	ASSPTKNTGGTEAF
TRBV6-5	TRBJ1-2	ASRQQGIANYGYT
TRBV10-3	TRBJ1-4	AISVTGINEKLF
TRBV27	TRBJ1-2	ASRPSGGSYT
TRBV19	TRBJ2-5	ASSSQGGQETQY
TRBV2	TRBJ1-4	ASSQSTGGGEKLF
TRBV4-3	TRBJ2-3	ASSLRGIDTQY
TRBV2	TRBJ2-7	ASRRTVSSYEQY
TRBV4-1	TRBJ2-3	ASSHGSLTADTQY
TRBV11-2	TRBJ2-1	ASISSYNEQF
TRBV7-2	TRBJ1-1	ASSFHGTGFTVNTEAF
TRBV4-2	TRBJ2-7	ASSQEGQGPYEQY
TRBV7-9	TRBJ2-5	ASSQSNQETQY
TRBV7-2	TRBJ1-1	ASSGQSGFNTEAF
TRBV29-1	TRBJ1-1	SVARGTGNTEAF
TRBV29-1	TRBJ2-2	SFTQGGTGELF
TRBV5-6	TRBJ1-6	ASSRVRDRGGSPLH
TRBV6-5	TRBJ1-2	ASSRGTGAGYT
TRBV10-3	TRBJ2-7	AISPMTSGGSYEQY
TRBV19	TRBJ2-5	ASRRSGQETQY